The present entry profiles one T cell receptor (beta chain) with its context. TCRdb keeps only in-frame clones here, not all; method: immunoSEQ multiplex PCR. Of about 67,000 clones detected, around 81% appear once; the ten largest clones hold 7.9%. The entry originates in a study of glioma-infiltrating T cells after dendritic cell vaccination. Study information: Dendritic cell vaccination trial patients had either newly diagnosed or recurrent glioblastoma. Treatment, given 2003 to 2012, was autologous tumor lysate-pulsed dendritic cell vaccination.

PBMC were collected before vaccination, two weeks after the third vaccination, and at progression. The receptor was isolated from a human donor with glioblastoma. Sequenced material: blood, taken before dendritic cell vaccination.

CDR3 amino acids: CASSFLSTGFDSPLHF. CDR3 nucleotides: TGCGCCAGCAGCTTCCTCTCGACAGGGTTTGATTCACCCCTCCACTTT. The rearrangement links TRBV5-1 to TRBJ1-6; 7 nucleotides match TRBD1. The CDR3 has 16 amino acids. Unmatched junction bases numbered 10, after V lost 2 bases and J lost 8 bases. Germline CDR1 reads SGHRS; CDR2 reads YFSETQ.